Listed below are T cell receptor beta chains from one sample, sequenced in a study of cytomegalovirus exposure and HLA in healthy donors. Data came from immunoSEQ multiplex PCR; TCRdb stores just in-frame clones and leaves some out. This sample has about 170,000 clones, with more than 75% found just once. The sequencing sample was made of PBMCs. The receptor set was obtained from a man in his thirties or forties in good health and CMV-seropositive. Both conserved end residues are part of each CDR3. Fields, in order: clone size, D gene, J gene, V gene, CDR3 DNA, CDR3 protein. A D gene is named only where the DNA matches it firmly. The listing skips clone size in some rows; elsewhere it reads once, few, many or a size class.

>-|-|TRBJ1-5|TRBV19
TGTGCCAGTAGTATCGGGGGGCAGCCCCAGCATTTT
CASSIGGQPQHF
>few|-|TRBJ2-2|TRBV19
TGTGCCAGTAGAGGAGGGACTGTCCTAACCGGGGAGCTGTTTTTT
CASRGGTVLTGELFF
>-|TRBD2|TRBJ2-1|TRBV7-2
TGTGCCAGCAGCTTAGCGACTAGCAGGGATGAGCAGTTCTTC
CASSLATSRDEQFF
>-|TRBD1|TRBJ2-3|TRBV11-2
TGTGCCAGCAGCCTCCAACGACAGGGTACGCAGTATTTT
CASSLQRQGTQYF
>-|-|TRBJ2-5|TRBV9
TGTGCCAGCAGCGTCACCCCGGAAAGTGACAGGCAAGAGACCCAGTACTTC
CASSVTPESDRQETQYF
>-|-|TRBJ2-1|TRBV6-1
TGTGCCAGCAGTGAAGACCCGCGGGGTCGAGAGCAGTTCTTC
CASSEDPRGREQFF
>-|-|TRBJ1-5|TRBV7-9
TGTGCCAGCAGCACGGCGGGGGATCAGCCCCAGCATTTT
CASSTAGDQPQHF
>-|TRBD1|TRBJ2-7|TRBV27
TGTGCCAGCAGTTTTGACAGGGGCTACGAGCAGTACTTC
CASSFDRGYEQYF
>few|TRBD1|TRBJ1-4|TRBV27
TGTGCCAGCAGTTGGGGACAGGGAAATCTCGAAGGGCTGTTTTTT
CASSWGQGNLEGLFF
>-|-|TRBJ2-1|TRBV6-5
TGTGCCACTTCCCCGCAGGGGAATGAGCAGTTCTTC
CATSPQGNEQFF
>-|-|TRBJ1-5|TRBV7-2
TGTGCCAGCACCCTGGGGGGGGGCAATCAGCCCCAGCATTTT
CASTLGGGNQPQHF
>-|-|TRBJ1-1|TRBV4-2
TGTGCCAGCAGCCAGAGACCAGGGGAGACTGAAGCTTTCTTT
CASSQRPGETEAFF
>-|TRBD1|TRBJ1-5|TRBV7-2
TGTGCCAGCAGCTTAGCCGGACAGGGTAGTCAGCCCCAGCATTTT
CASSLAGQGSQPQHF
>once|TRBD1|TRBJ2-7|TRBV6-5
TGTGCCAGCAGGCGAATAGACAGGGCCTACGAGCAGTACTTC
CASRRIDRAYEQYF
>-|TRBD1|TRBJ1-2|TRBV6-5
TGTGCCAGCAGTTACGACAGGGGAAACTATGGCTACACCTTC
CASSYDRGNYGYTF
>-|TRBD1|TRBJ1-2|TRBV12-5
TGTGCTAGTGGTTTGGGCGACAGGGCCGGCTACACCTTC
CASGLGDRAGYTF
>many|-|TRBJ1-1|TRBV4-1
TGCGCCAGCAGTTTTACAGGGAACACTGAAGCTTTCTTT
CASSFTGNTEAFF
>-|TRBD1|TRBJ2-1|TRBV4-1
TGCGCCAGCAGCTCGACAGGGGCCAACTACAATGAGCAGTTCTTC
CASSSTGANYNEQFF
>once|TRBD1|TRBJ1-1|TRBV5-5
TGTGCCAGCAGCTTCCCAGGGGGAAAGGGGAACACTGAAGCTTTCTTT
CASSFPGGKGNTEAFF
>once|TRBD1|TRBJ2-7|TRBV29-1
TGCAGCGCCGGGACAGGGGACGAGCAGTACTTC
CSAGTGDEQYF
>-|TRBD2|TRBJ2-3|TRBV19
TGTGCCAGTAGTATATCGGGCGGGAGAGGCACAGATACGCAGTATTTT
CASSISGGRGTDTQYF
>-|-|TRBJ2-2|TRBV5-1
TGCGCCAGCAGCTTGGCTGGCGGGGCTATCTTCACCGGGGAGCTGTTTTTT
CASSLAGGAIFTGELFF
>-|-|TRBJ2-1|TRBV28
TGTGCCAGCAGTTTCCTGGCAGGGCGGAGTGAGCAGTTCTTC
CASSFLAGRSEQFF
>-|-|TRBJ2-5|TRBV11-2
TGTGCCAGCAGCTTTACCCAGGGCAAGGATACCCAGTACTTC
CASSFTQGKDTQYF
>-|-|TRBJ1-2|TRBV4-3
TGCGCCAGCAGCCAAGACAGGGAGGGGGATCATGGCTACACCTTC
CASSQDREGDHGYTF